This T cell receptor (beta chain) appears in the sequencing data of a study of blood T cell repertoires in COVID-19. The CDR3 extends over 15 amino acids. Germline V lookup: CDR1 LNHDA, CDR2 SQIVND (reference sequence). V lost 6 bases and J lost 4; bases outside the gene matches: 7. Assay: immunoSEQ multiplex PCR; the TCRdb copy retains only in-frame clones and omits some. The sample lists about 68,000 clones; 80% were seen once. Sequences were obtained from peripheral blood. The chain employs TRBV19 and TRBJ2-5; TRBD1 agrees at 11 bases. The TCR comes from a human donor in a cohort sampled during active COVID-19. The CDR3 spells CASSAKGQGGETQYF. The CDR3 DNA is TGTGCCAGTAGCGCCAAGGGACAGGGGGGAGAGACCCAGTACTTC.